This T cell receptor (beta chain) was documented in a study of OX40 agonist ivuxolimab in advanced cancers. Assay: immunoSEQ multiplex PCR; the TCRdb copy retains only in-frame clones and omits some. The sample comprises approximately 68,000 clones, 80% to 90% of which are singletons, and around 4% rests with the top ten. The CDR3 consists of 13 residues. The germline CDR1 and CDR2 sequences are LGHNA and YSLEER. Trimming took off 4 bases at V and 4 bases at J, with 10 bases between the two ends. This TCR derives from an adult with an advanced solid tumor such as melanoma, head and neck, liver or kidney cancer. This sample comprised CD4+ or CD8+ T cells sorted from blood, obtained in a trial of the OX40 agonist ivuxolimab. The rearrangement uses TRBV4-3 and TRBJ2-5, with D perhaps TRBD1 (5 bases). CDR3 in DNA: TGCGCCAGCAGCCCCGGTCAGGGAGAGACCCAGTACTTC. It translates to CASSPGQGETQYF.